Sequencing of this TCR beta chain was carried out in a study of T cell responses to AZD1222 COVID-19 vaccine. This CDR3 region has 12 residues. In germline, CDR1 is MDHEN, CDR2 SYDVKM. Trimming pared 1 base from V and 8 bases from J, leaving 6 bases between. The sample holds one count of this clone. TCRdb keeps only in-frame clones here, not all; method: immunoSEQ multiplex PCR. This table holds over 60,000 clones, around 90% found once. The V and J genes are TRBV28 and TRBJ2-1, with D perhaps TRBD1 or TRBD2 (5 bases each). The sample in question was peripheral blood, obtained on day 0 of AZD1222 vaccination. The origin of this receptor is an adult in good health. In DNA, the CDR3 is TGTGCCAGCAGTTTATTGGGGGATGAGCAGTTCTTC. Its protein is CASSLLGDEQFF.